A single sample gave rise to the 31 T cell receptor beta chains below, sequenced in a study of blood T cell repertoires in COVID-19. Data came from immunoSEQ multiplex PCR; TCRdb stores just in-frame clones and leaves some out. The table lists about 180,000 clones, roughly nine tenths of them singletons. Sequencing was performed on peripheral blood. The receptors originated from a woman aged 30 to 39 with active or convalescent COVID-19.

J is TRBJ2-1 and V is TRBV29-1, with 10 bases matching TRBD1. Trimming removed 8 bases from V and 6 bases from J; junction bases left unmatched: 13. The CDR3 extends over 15 amino acids. The germline gives CDR1 SQVTM, CDR2 ANQGSEA. Here the CDR3 DNA reads TGCAGCCTCCTGGGGGGACAGGGGAAACCCAATGAGCAGTTCTTC. This translates into CSLLGGQGKPNEQFF.

V gene TRBV6-5 combines with J gene TRBJ2-1; 7 bases map to TRBD2. The V and J ends lost 7 bases and 5 bases, in that order; junction bases with no gene match: 11. This CDR3 spans 15 amino acids. Per the germline V gene, CDR1 is MNHEY and CDR2 is SVGAGI. CDR3 bases: TGTGCCAGCATCGAAAGGGAGGGACGCCACAATGAGCAGTTCTTC. Its protein product is CASIEREGRHNEQFF.

This chain connects TRBV28 to TRBJ2-5; maybe TRBD2 (5 bases). The CDR3 is made up of 14 amino acids. V was shortened by 5 bases and J by 4 bases, with 14 bases between the two germline ends. The germline V gene encodes CDR1 MDHEN and CDR2 SYDVKM. CDR3 loop: CASSRVRGAETQYF. As DNA, the CDR3 is TGTGCCAGCAGTCGGGTACGGGGAGCAGAGACCCAGTACTTC. Looking up the rest from reference TRBV28 and TRBJ2-5 gives the full variable domain: DVKVTQSSRYLVKRTGEKVFLECVQDMDHENMFWYRQDPGLGLRLIYFSYDVKMKEKGDIPEGYSVSREKKERFSLILESASTNQTSMYLCASSRVRGAETQYFGPGTRLLVL.

V gene TRBV18 combines with J gene TRBJ1-1, with D unresolved. Trimming cost V 4 bases and J 1 base, with 7 bases left between them. CDR1 and CDR2 (germline): KGHSH, LQKENI. The CDR3 extends over 13 amino acids. CDR3 in amino acids: CASSLTRNTEAFF. CDR3 DNA sequence: TGTGCCAGCTCACTCACACGGAACACTGAAGCTTTCTTT.

The chain combines TRBV19 with TRBJ1-1; the D is unclear. Trimming left V 3 bases short and J 1 base short, with 12 bases between. The CDR3 totals 15 residues. Germline CDR1 LNHDA, CDR2 SQIVND (reference sequence). The CDR3 is CASSIFRGANTEAFF. CDR3 nucleotide sequence: TGTGCCAGTAGTATTTTTCGGGGAGCGAACACTGAAGCTTTCTTT.

V is TRBV7-6 and J is TRBJ1-1; D not resolved. V was shortened by 4 bases and J by 0 bases, with 15 bases between the two germline ends. Germline V gives CDR1 SGHVS, CDR2 FNYEAQ. The CDR3 covers 16 residues. CDR3 coding DNA: TGTGCCAGCAGCTCTACGGGTGAGCAAATGAACACTGAAGCTTTCTTT. It specifies CASSSTGEQMNTEAFF. Full variable domain (remainder filled in from reference TRBV7-6 and TRBJ1-1): GAGVSQSPRYKVTKRGQDVALRCDPISGHVSLYWYRQALGQGPEFLTYFNYEAQQDKSGLPNDRFSAERPEGSISTLTIQRTEQRDSAMYRCASSSTGEQMNTEAFFGQGTRLTVV.

This chain uses TRBV5-1 with TRBJ1-4, with D uncertain. CDR3 size: 13 residues. The V gene's germline CDR1 is SGHRS and CDR2 YFSETQ. V was pared by 0 bases and J by 10 bases, with 10 bases between. CDR3 bases: TGCGCCAGCAGCTTGGACAGACCTTCAAAACTGTTTTTT. This sequence encodes CASSLDRPSKLFF. Based on the CDR3 plus reference TRBV5-1 and TRBJ1-4, the full variable domain is KAGVTQTPRYLIKTRGQQVTLSCSPISGHRSVSWYQQTPGQGLQFLFEYFSETQRNKGNFPGRFSGRQFSNSRSEMNVSTLELGDSALYLCASSLDRPSKLFFGSGTQLSVL.

The chain couples TRBV30 to TRBJ1-1, with D unclear. CDR1 and CDR2 (germline): GTSNPN, SVGIG (reference sequence). With 1 base removed from V and 1 base from J, the gap between germline ends came to 7 bases. The CDR3 runs to 13 residues. The CDR3 coding sequence is TGTGCCTGGAGTGAAACATGGAACACTGAAGCTTTCTTT. Protein product: CAWSETWNTEAFF.

The J gene is TRBJ2-2, the V gene TRBV28, with D unclear. From germline, CDR1 is MDHEN and CDR2 SYDVKM. This CDR3 has 12 residues. The germline V and J ends were trimmed by 5 bases and 3 bases, with 4 bases remaining between them. The CDR3 DNA reads as TGTGCCAGCAGTCCTTACACCGGGGAGCTGTTTTTT. Translation gives CASSPYTGELFF.

The chain has TRBV28 and TRBJ1-3; D gene unclear. The CDR3 is 14 residues long. Germline lookup yields CDR1 MDHEN and CDR2 SYDVKM. Trimming cost V 5 bases and J 14 bases, with 22 bases left between them. DNA of the CDR3: TGTGCCAGCAGTCGCACCTCTTCTCCGGGATTGGTATATTTT. Translated, it gives CASSRTSSPGLVYF.

This CDR3 is CATSDPSGMRYNEQFF. DNA for the CDR3: TGTGCCACCAGTGATCCGAGCGGGATGAGGTACAATGAGCAGTTCTTC. V gene TRBV24-1 combines with J gene TRBJ2-1; 7 nucleotides align to TRBD2. Unmatched junction bases numbered 8, after V lost 3 bases and J lost 4 bases. CDR3 length: 16 residues. Germline V gene sequence: CDR1 KGHDR, CDR2 SFDVKD.

The gene calls are TRBV10-2 and TRBJ2-3; D call uncertain. The CDR3 covers 14 residues. The germline V and J ends were trimmed by 7 bases and 0 bases, with 11 bases remaining between them. The germline V gene has CDR1 WSHSY and CDR2 SAAADI. CDR3 coding DNA: TGCGCCAGCACTTGGGCAGCTAGCACAGATACGCAGTATTTT. Residues: CASTWAASTDTQYF.

On this clone itself: At the DNA level, this CDR3 is encoded by other sequences in the same sample as well. The chain uses TRBV2 and TRBJ2-5; D is uncertain. Germline-derived CDR1 and CDR2 are SNHLY and FYNNEI. The CDR3 runs 12 residues. V was cut by 3 bases and J by 5 bases, with 7 bases left in between. The CDR3 loop is CASSDPLETQYF. CDR3 sequence (DNA): TGTGCCAGCAGTGACCCGTTGGAGACCCAGTACTTC.

CDR3 loop: CASTSGGVSYGYTF. CDR3 bases: TGTGCCAGTACCTCAGGGGGCGTATCCTATGGCTACACCTTC. This sequence joins TRBV2 and TRBJ1-2; 8 nucleotides align to TRBD1. The V segment lost 9 bases and the J segment 4 bases; nucleotides outside the gene matches: 10. This CDR3 is built from 14 residues. From germline, CDR1 is SNHLY and CDR2 FYNNEI.

The rearrangement links TRBV5-1 to TRBJ2-1; 8 nucleotides agree with TRBD2. The germline V gene has CDR1 SGHRS and CDR2 YFSETQ. The CDR3 sequence is 14 residues long. V shed 2 bases, J shed 7 bases, and the junction held 5 bases outside the gene matches. The CDR3 here is CASSFGGAGNEQFF. As DNA, the CDR3 is TGCGCCAGCAGCTTCGGGGGGGCCGGGAATGAGCAGTTCTTC.

The rearrangement links TRBV4-1 to TRBJ1-2; D perhaps matches TRBD1 (6 bases). V was trimmed by 6 bases and J by 2 bases, leaving 19 bases between them. The CDR3 totals 16 residues. Germline V gene lookup returns CDR1 MGHRA and CDR2 YSYEKL. The CDR3 loop reads CASSTGIKVSNYGYTF. Here the CDR3 DNA reads TGCGCCAGCAGTACAGGGATAAAAGTATCGAACTATGGCTACACCTTC.

This rearrangement joins TRBV6-1 to TRBJ1-4; 8 positions match TRBD1. Germline lookup yields CDR1 MNHNS and CDR2 SASEGT. The CDR3 consists of 16 residues. J lost 2 bases, V lost 3 bases, and 5 bases had no gene match. CDR3 sequence: CASSDHRGKTNEKLFF. CDR3 nucleotides: TGTGCCAGCAGTGATCACAGGGGGAAGACTAATGAAAAACTGTTTTTT.

V and J are TRBV5-1 and TRBJ2-1; D gene uncertain. Trimming left V 1 base short and J 7 bases short, with 12 bases between. CDR3 length equals 14 residues. From germline, CDR1 is SGHRS and CDR2 YFSETQ. In DNA, the CDR3 is TGCGCCAGCAGCTTGACCCCAAATAGTAATGAGCAGTTCTTC. The encoded protein is CASSLTPNSNEQFF.

The chain couples TRBV19 to TRBJ2-3, with TRBD2 matching 11 bases. This CDR3 spans 17 amino acids. The V gene end was trimmed by 3 bases and the J gene end by 11 bases; junction bases not matched to a gene: 16. Germline loops: CDR1 LNHDA, CDR2 SQIVND (reference sequence). The CDR3 protein is CASSITPPPSGRSMQYF. The CDR3 DNA sequence: TGTGCCAGTAGTATTACGCCCCCTCCTAGCGGGAGGTCAATGCAGTATTTT.

J is TRBJ2-2 and V is TRBV15; 7 bases align to TRBD2. CDR1 and CDR2 (germline): LNHNV, YYDKDF (reference sequence). The CDR3 sequence is 17 residues long. Trimming took 1 base from V and 6 from J; bases not matched to a gene: 11. CDR3 sequence: CATSRGPRGGRAGELFF. The DNA of the CDR3 is TGTGCCACCAGCAGAGGCCCTCGGGGAGGGAGGGCCGGGGAGCTGTTTTTT. The full variable domain, with the rest looked up from reference TRBV15 and TRBJ2-2, is DAMVIQNPRYQVTQFGKPVTLSCSQTLNHNVMYWYQQKSSQAPKLLFHYYDKDFNNEADTPDNFQSRRPNTSFCFLDIRSPGLGDTAMYLCATSRGPRGGRAGELFFGEGSRLTVL.

This sequence joins TRBV6-6 and TRBJ2-3, with unresolved D. V lost 4 bases to trimming and J lost 2 bases, with 10 bases between them. This CDR3 region has 14 residues. The V gene's germline CDR1 is MNHNY and CDR2 SVGAGI (reference sequence). The CDR3 nucleotides are TGTGCCAGCAGTTCCTCCCGTGTCACAGATACGCAGTATTTT. It specifies CASSSSRVTDTQYF.

There are a few counts of this clone. V gene TRBV6-5 combines with J gene TRBJ2-7; tentatively, D is TRBD1 (5 bases). The CDR3 has 14 residues. V was cut by 5 bases and J by 0 bases, with 11 bases left in between. Germline CDR1 MNHEY, CDR2 SVGAGI. CDR3 amino acids: CASSLQESSYEQYF. The CDR3 DNA sequence: TGTGCCAGCAGTCTACAGGAAAGCTCCTACGAGCAGTACTTC.

The rearrangement joins TRBV20-1 to TRBJ1-5; the D is unclear. The V end lost 5 bases, the J end lost 5 bases, and 7 bases lay between the germline ends. This CDR3 comprises 11 residues. Germline values: CDR1 DFQATT, CDR2 SNEGSKA (reference sequence). The CDR3 DNA sequence: TGCAGTGCTGGCGGCGATCAGCCCCAGCATTTT. Translation gives CSAGGDQPQHF.

The chain links TRBV7-9 to TRBJ2-3, with TRBD2 matching 13 bases. CDR3 length: 17 residues. V dropped 5 bases and J dropped 2; count of bases not matched to a gene: 7. Germline loops: CDR1 SEHNR, CDR2 FQNEAQ (reference sequence). The CDR3 DNA is TGTGCCAGCAGCAACGGACTAGCGGGAGTTCCCACAGATACGCAGTATTTT. This gives the protein CASSNGLAGVPTDTQYF.

The chain employs TRBV30 and TRBJ2-2, with unresolved D. Germline values: CDR1 GTSNPN, CDR2 SVGIG (reference sequence). CDR3 length: 15 amino acids. V was cut by 4 bases and J by 0 bases, with 12 bases left in between. The CDR3 reads CAWTRWFANTGELFF. CDR3 nucleotide sequence: TGTGCCTGGACCAGATGGTTCGCGAACACCGGGGAGCTGTTTTTT.

This clone is a singleton in its sample. This chain uses TRBV21-1 with TRBJ1-6. TRBV21-1 is a pseudogene. This CDR3 has 16 amino acids. The CDR3 DNA is TGTGCCAGCAGCTTAGACGACGGGTGGAATAATTCACCCCTCCACTTT. It is translated as CASSLDDGWNNSPLHF.

The chain joins TRBV28 to TRBJ1-2, with no clear D. V was pared by 1 base and J by 8 bases, with 11 bases between. CDR3 length equals 13 residues. Germline V gene data show CDR1 as MDHEN and CDR2 as SYDVKM. The CDR3 bases are TGTGCCAGCAGTTTATTTGCGGAGGCAGGCTACACCTTC. Amino acids: CASSLFAEAGYTF.

V gene TRBV29-1 combines with J gene TRBJ1-2, with D unclear. Trimming pared 1 base from V and 4 bases from J, leaving 10 bases between. CDR3 length: 13 residues. CDR1 and CDR2 (germline): SQVTM, ANQGSEA. The CDR3 sequence is CSVEGQAIYGYTF. The CDR3 DNA reads as TGCAGCGTTGAAGGGCAGGCCATCTATGGCTACACCTTC.

The chain combines TRBV11-3 with TRBJ2-2, with TRBD1 matching 10 bases. Looked up from germline, CDR1 is SGHNT and CDR2 is YENEEA. CDR3 length equals 16 residues. V lost 3 bases, J lost 1 base, and 2 bases stayed unmatched. Written as DNA, the CDR3 is TGTGCCAGCAGCTTTCGGACAGGGGGGAACACCGGGGAGCTGTTTTTT. Translated: CASSFRTGGNTGELFF.

The V call is TRBV3-1 (or the pseudogene TRBV3-2), the J call TRBJ1-1, with a weak D call TRBD1 (5 bases). V was trimmed by 1 base and J by 6 bases, leaving 9 bases between them. Germline lookup yields CDR1 LGHDT and CDR2 YNNKEL (reference sequence). The CDR3 extends over 13 amino acids. The CDR3 nucleotides are TGTGCCAGCAGCCAAGTGGGGGGTGCTGAAGCTTTCTTT. Protein product: CASSQVGGAEAFF.

CDR3 sequence reads: CASRETGNTDTQYF. The CDR3 region has the DNA TGTGCCAGCAGGGAAACAGGGAACACAGATACGCAGTATTTT. The V gene is TRBV27, the J gene TRBJ2-3; TRBD1 is a possible D gene (6 bases). Germline assignment: CDR1 MNHEY and CDR2 SMNVEV (reference sequence). With 6 bases removed from V and 2 bases from J, the gap between germline ends came to 12 bases. CDR3 size: 14 residues.